The 28 T cell receptor beta chains presented below share a single source sample, sequenced in a study of blood T cells in healthy people across ages. Together with a sample-barcoded 5' primer, a J-beta primer mix was included in a second PCR lasting about 7 to 11 cycles. TCRdb re-derived calls from the 5' RACE reads in MiXCR, one entry per CDR3 protein. This sample yields about a million distinct CDR3 sequences, of which about 48% are seen a single time; about an eighth belongs to the top ten. Material: blood. These receptors all stem from a man aged 30 to 39 in good health.

This clonotype was counted a few times. The chain combines TRBV2 with TRBJ1-1; tentatively, D is TRBD1 (5 bases). V lost 5 bases and J lost 6, with 10 bases in between. CDR1 is SNHLY and CDR2 is FYNNEI in the germline V gene. The CDR3 contains 12 residues. CDR3 region: CASSSGSAEAFF. Here the CDR3 DNA reads TGTGCCAGCAGTTCAGGGTCGGCTGAAGCTTTCTTT.

The gene calls are TRBV3-1 and TRBJ2-7, with 7 bases matching TRBD1. Per the germline V gene, CDR1 is LGHDT and CDR2 is YNNKEL (reference sequence). V lost 0 bases and J lost 3; bases outside the gene matches: 5. The CDR3 length is 15 residues. The CDR3, as DNA: TGTGCCAGCAGCCAAGAGACAGGGAAACTCTACGAGCAGTACTTC. Residues: CASSQETGKLYEQYF.

This sequence joins TRBV25-1 and TRBJ2-7; 13 bases map to TRBD2. The V and J ends lost 3 bases and 6 bases, in that order; junction bases with no gene match: 5. CDR3 size: 15 residues. Germline V gene lookup returns CDR1 MGHDK and CDR2 SYGVNS. The CDR3 here is CASSDPGLAGTEQYF. The CDR3 DNA reads as TGTGCCAGCAGTGACCCGGGACTAGCGGGGACCGAGCAGTACTTC.

The V and J genes are TRBV20-1 and TRBJ2-5, with 10 bases lining up with TRBD2. The trim removed 3 bases at V and 2 bases at J, leaving 9 bases unmatched. The CDR3 extends over 16 amino acids. Germline assignment: CDR1 DFQATT and CDR2 SNEGSKA (reference sequence). The CDR3 sequence: CSARLPGLATQETQYF. In DNA form, the CDR3 reads TGCAGTGCTAGGCTCCCGGGACTAGCGACTCAAGAGACCCAGTACTTC.

This chain connects TRBV5-1 to TRBJ2-7, with 9 bases aligning to TRBD1. CDR1 is SGHRS and CDR2 is YFSETQ in the germline V gene. The V and J ends lost 4 bases and 3 bases, in that order; junction bases with no gene match: 8. This CDR3 spans 15 amino acids. The CDR3 DNA reads as TGCGCCAGCAGCCGCATACCGGGACAGGGCTACGAGCAGTACTTC. Translation: CASSRIPGQGYEQYF.

The J gene is TRBJ2-5, the V gene TRBV11-3; maybe TRBD2 (6 bases). The CDR3 loop spans 15 amino acids. CDR1 is SGHNT, CDR2 YENEEA, per germline. V was trimmed by 5 bases and J by 2 bases, leaving 15 bases between them. The CDR3 DNA follows: TGTGCCAGCAGCCCACGGAGGGTTCTACAAGAGACCCAGTACTTC. Its translation: CASSPRRVLQETQYF.

The V call is TRBV3-1, the J call TRBJ2-5; no clear D. This CDR3 contains 16 residues. The ends were cut back, 4 bases at V and 3 bases at J, with 18 bases in the middle. Per germline, CDR1 LGHDT and CDR2 YNNKEL (reference sequence). The CDR3 DNA follows: TGTGCCAGCAGCCGACCCACCCGCGGCGCAGAAGAGACCCAGTACTTC. Its protein product is CASSRPTRGAEETQYF.

The chain joins TRBV18 to TRBJ2-5; tentative D call: TRBD2 (5 bases). The J call could be wrong; TRBJ2-7 is a better fit for the DNA end. The CDR3 extends over 14 amino acids. Germline CDR1 is KGHSH and CDR2 is LQKENI. CDR3 DNA sequence: TGTGCCAGCTTCACCGGACTTGACTCTCGCGAGCAGTACTTC. Protein sequence: CASFTGLDSREQYF.

This clonotype showed up just once. V is TRBV30 and J is TRBJ2-3, with 8 nucleotides matching TRBD1. The CDR3 consists of 14 residues. J gave up 4 bases and V 1 base, and 4 bases lay outside the gene matches. Germline lookup yields CDR1 GTSNPN and CDR2 SVGIG (reference sequence). DNA of the CDR3: TGTGCCTGGAGTGCCGGACAGGGAGCAGATACGCAGTATTTT. This codes for CAWSAGQGADTQYF.

This chain connects TRBV11-2 to TRBJ2-4; D remains unclear. Germline-derived CDR1 and CDR2 are SGHAT and FQNNGV. The CDR3 sequence is 15 residues long. The V and J ends lost 0 bases and 0 bases respectively, with 6 bases between them. CDR3 nucleotide sequence: TGTGCCAGCAGCTTAGATCCTAGAGCCAAAAACATTCAGTACTTC. It encodes CASSLDPRAKNIQYF.

The chain recombines TRBV4-2 with TRBJ1-4, with 7 bases lining up with TRBD1. CDR3 length: 17 amino acids. The germline V gene encodes CDR1 LGHNA and CDR2 YNFKEQ. Losses at the gene ends were 0 bases for V and 12 bases for J; bases not matched to a gene: 16. The CDR3 is CASSQDRRQGSWGELFF. CDR3 nucleotide sequence: TGTGCCAGCAGCCAAGATCGTCGACAGGGTTCCTGGGGGGAACTGTTTTTT.

This clonotype has just a few counts. The gene calls are TRBV7-3 and TRBJ1-1; TRBD1 is a possible D gene (5 bases). The CDR3 sequence is 15 residues long. Between the trimmed V and J ends, which lost 2 bases and 2 bases, there was a span of 12 bases. Germline CDR1 reads SGHTA; CDR2 reads FQGTGA. CDR3 sequence reads: CASSLLRGVNTEAFF. In nucleotides, the CDR3 is TGTGCCAGCAGCTTACTTAGAGGGGTAAACACTGAAGCTTTCTTT.

With regard to this clonotype: Being one base from a much bigger clone, this may be a read error. This chain connects TRBV6-4 to TRBJ2-3; D may be TRBD1 (5 bases). CDR3 length: 15 amino acids. V shed 5 bases and J shed 7 bases, with 19 bases lying between them. The germline V gene encodes CDR1 MRHNA and CDR2 SNTAGT. The CDR3 bases are TGTGCCAGCAGTCCCGTTCTACAGGATTTGAATACGCAGTATTTT. It specifies CASSPVLQDLNTQYF.

The V and J genes are TRBV6-2 or TRBV6-3 and TRBJ1-5, with D uncertain. V was clipped by 6 bases and J by 0 bases, with 6 bases between them. The V gene's germline CDR1 is MNHEY and CDR2 SVGEGT. The length of the CDR3 is 13 residues. CDR3 loop: CASRPNSNQPQHF. CDR3 nucleotide sequence: TGTGCCAGCAGACCCAATAGCAATCAGCCCCAGCATTTT.

This clonotype was found once. The rearrangement links TRBV3-1 to TRBJ2-3; 11 bases align to TRBD2. Germline V gene data show CDR1 as LGHDT and CDR2 as YNNKEL (reference sequence). After removal of 2 bases from V and 6 bases from J, the junction contained 7 bases not matched to a gene. The CDR3 has 16 amino acids. The CDR3 is CASSQFLAGGMDTQYF. CDR3 in DNA: TGTGCCAGCAGCCAATTCTTAGCGGGGGGGATGGATACGCAGTATTTT.

The table lists this clonotype with a few counts. This chain connects TRBV28 to TRBJ2-4; D gene uncertain. This CDR3 has 13 amino acids. Per germline, CDR1 MDHEN and CDR2 SYDVKM. Trimming stripped 2 bases from V and 8 bases from J, with 10 bases between. The CDR3 region is CASSLREEDIQYF. For the CDR3, the DNA is TGTGCCAGCAGTTTAAGAGAAGAGGACATTCAGTACTTC.

On this clonotype itself: This may be a read error: a much more frequent sequence differs by one nucleotide. The CDR3 nucleotides read TGCAGCGTTGAAGGCGGACCAGACCAAGAGACCCAGTACTTC. It is translated as CSVEGGPDQETQYF. J is TRBJ2-5 and V is TRBV29-1; D is uncertain. V was clipped by 1 base and J by 0 bases, with 9 bases between them. The CDR3 totals 14 residues. The germline CDR1 and CDR2 sequences are SQVTM and ANQGSEA.

The genes are TRBV5-1 and TRBJ2-3; perhaps D is TRBD1 or TRBD2 (5 bases each). Deletions cut 0 bases from V and 0 bases from J, with 17 bases between. CDR3 length: 18 residues. CDR1 and CDR2 from the germline V gene are SGHRS and YFSETQ. The CDR3 DNA sequence: TGCGCCAGCAGCTTGGCGGATCCGGGACCCTCTAGCACAGATACGCAGTATTTT. It encodes CASSLADPGPSSTDTQYF.

The V and J genes are TRBV27 and TRBJ1-2, with 9 positions matching TRBD1. With 8 bases clipped from V and 4 bases from J, the junction kept 8 bases outside the gene matches. The CDR3 sequence is 14 residues long. From germline, CDR1 is MNHEY and CDR2 SMNVEV (reference sequence). The CDR3 spells CASRRQGEGYGYTF. Here the CDR3 DNA reads TGTGCCAGCCGGAGACAGGGGGAGGGCTATGGCTACACCTTC.

The sample holds a few counts of this clonotype. V and J are TRBV6-2 or TRBV6-3 and TRBJ1-2, with no clear D. This CDR3 has 14 residues. V gave up 4 bases and J gave up 4 bases, with 13 bases separating them. Germline V gives CDR1 MNHEY, CDR2 SVGEGT. DNA of the CDR3: TGTGCCAGCAGTTTGTCTAGTCAGCTCTATGGCTACACCTTC. It codes for CASSLSSQLYGYTF.

The chain couples TRBV27 to TRBJ2-5, with TRBD2 matching 7 bases. V lost 5 bases and J lost 7; bases outside the gene matches: 10. The CDR3 is 14 amino acids. Germline loops: CDR1 MNHEY, CDR2 SMNVEV (reference sequence). CDR3 protein: CASSPTSIVGTQYF. In nucleotides, the CDR3 is TGTGCCAGCAGTCCGACTAGCATAGTCGGGACCCAGTACTTC.

The table lists this clonotype with a few counts. The V call is TRBV2, the J call TRBJ1-2; D is perhaps TRBD1 (5 bases). This CDR3 comprises 15 residues. Germline V gives CDR1 SNHLY, CDR2 FYNNEI. V lost 3 bases, J lost 2 bases, and 13 bases lay in between. The CDR3 region has the DNA TGTGCCAGCAGTGATCAGGCGACAGCAAACTATGGCTACACCTTC. Translating gives CASSDQATANYGYTF. The full variable domain, its missing parts supplied by reference TRBV2 and TRBJ1-2, is EPEVTQTPSHQVTQMGQEVILRCVPISNHLYFYWYRQILGQKVEFLVSFYNNEISEKSEIFDDQFSVERPDGSNFTLKIRSTKLEDSAMYFCASSDQATANYGYTFGSGTRLTVV.

This rearrangement joins TRBV29-1 to TRBJ2-7; TRBD2 matches at 12 bases. The J call may be wrong; the DNA end is better matched by TRBJ2-5. This CDR3 has 17 residues. The germline gives CDR1 SQVTM, CDR2 ANQGSEA. The CDR3 DNA follows: TGCAGCGTTGAATACGGCGACAGACTAGCGGGAGAGGAGACCCAGTACTTC. Residues: CSVEYGDRLAGEETQYF.

CDR3 amino acids: CASSYGTGVVWDEQFF. The DNA of the CDR3 is TGCGCCAGCAGCTACGGGACAGGGGTGGTATGGGATGAGCAGTTCTTC. This rearrangement joins TRBV5-1 to TRBJ2-1; 10 bases fit TRBD1. J gave up 8 bases and V 3 bases, and 11 bases lay outside the gene matches. Germline assignment: CDR1 SGHRS and CDR2 YFSETQ. The CDR3 covers 16 residues.

This sequence joins TRBV10-3 and TRBJ1-2, with TRBD1 as a possible D gene (6 bases). Germline-derived CDR1 and CDR2 are ENHRY and SYGVKD. Trimming removed 0 bases from V and 7 bases from J, with 18 bases in between. The CDR3 sequence is 16 residues long. CDR3 in DNA: TGTGCCATCAGTGAGTCTACTCAGGGGCCCTACGGTGGCTACACCTTC. Translating it yields CAISESTQGPYGGYTF.

This chain joins TRBV7-2 and TRBJ2-5; 9 nucleotides line up with TRBD2. Trimming took 3 bases from V and 6 from J; bases not matched to a gene: 11. This CDR3 comprises 16 residues. Germline V gene data show CDR1 as SGHTA and CDR2 as FQGNSA. The CDR3 DNA follows: TGTGCCAGCAGCTTGGCTCGTGGGGCGGGGGGGAAGACCCAGTACTTC. Protein: CASSLARGAGGKTQYF. Full variable domain (missing parts from reference TRBV7-2 and TRBJ2-5): GAGVSQSPSNKVTEKGKDVELRCDPISGHTALYWYRQSLGQGLEFLIYFQGNSAPDKSGLPSDRFSAERTGGSVSTLTIQRTQQEDSAVYLCASSLARGAGGKTQYFGPGTRLLVL.

Concerning this clonotype itself: The junction departs from the called germline gene at one end, perhaps through a read error. The V and J genes are TRBV7-2 and TRBJ2-5; D call uncertain. The V gene's germline CDR1 is SGHTA and CDR2 FQGNSA. The CDR3 is made up of 16 amino acids. CDR3 in DNA: TGTGCCTGCAGCTCGCCCACCCTAGTTTACCAAGAGACCCAGTACTTC. It translates to CACSSPTLVYQETQYF.

The rearrangement uses TRBV2 and TRBJ1-2, with 10 nucleotides matching TRBD1. Germline-derived CDR1 and CDR2 are SNHLY and FYNNEI. The CDR3 covers 15 residues. The J segment lost 3 bases and the V segment lost 5 bases, leaving 6 bases of the junction unmatched. CDR3 residues: CASSSGQGEYYGYTF. The CDR3 bases are TGTGCCAGCAGTAGCGGACAGGGGGAGTACTATGGCTACACCTTC.